This T cell receptor (beta chain) was found in a study of sequential checkpoint blockade in melanoma. Whole-study context: Patients were randomized 1:1 to nivolumab-then-ipilimumab or ipilimumab-then-nivolumab first-line. Twenty-two patients had tumor biopsies before treatment and at week 13. Study-level results: About 30 times likelier clinical benefit followed increased tumor T-cell fraction and clonality.

TCRdb keeps only in-frame clones here, not all; method: immunoSEQ multiplex PCR. The table has 5,000 to 6,500 clones, approximately 24% seen once. This clone is large in the sample. Antigen specificity is unknown. The CDR3 extends over 17 amino acids. CDR1 is SGDLS and CDR2 is YYNGEE in the germline V gene. V was clipped by 4 bases and J by 4 bases, with 20 bases between them. The treatment denotes: randomized to nivolumab then ipilimumab (arm A) or the reverse (arm B). This TCR was sampled from a human donor with melanoma. The sequences come from tumor tissue (inferred from file names), collected from a patient given nivolumab and ipilimumab in sequence. The chain carries TRBV9 and TRBJ2-2; D is possibly TRBD1 or TRBD2 (5 bases each). CDR3 protein: CASSQARDQPTTGELFF. In DNA form, the CDR3 reads TGTGCCAGCAGCCAGGCCCGGGACCAACCTACCACCGGGGAGCTGTTTTTT.